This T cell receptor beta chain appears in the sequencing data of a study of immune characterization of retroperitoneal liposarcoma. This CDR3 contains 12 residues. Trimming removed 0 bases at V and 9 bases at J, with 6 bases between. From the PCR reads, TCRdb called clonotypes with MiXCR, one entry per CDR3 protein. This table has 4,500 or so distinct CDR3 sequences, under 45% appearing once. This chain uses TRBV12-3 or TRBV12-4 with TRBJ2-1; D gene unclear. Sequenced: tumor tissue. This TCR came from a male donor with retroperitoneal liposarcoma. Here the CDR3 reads CASSLASGEQFF. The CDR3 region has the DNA TGTGCCAGCAGTTTAGCTTCGGGTGAGCAGTTCTTC.